This entry is about one T cell receptor beta chain. The data were obtained in a study of blood T cell repertoires in COVID-19. Resolution of symptoms, clearance, or two negative PCRs was present in recovered Cohort 3 donors. The CDR3 is 17 residues long. Between the trimmed V and J ends, which lost 0 bases and 2 bases, there was a span of 18 bases. In germline, CDR1 is SGHRS, CDR2 YFSETQ. Per the original methods: Nucleated cell counts were estimated from reference gene primer amplification. The method was immunoSEQ multiplex PCR; TCRdb's version includes in-frame clones alone and lacks a portion of them. The DNA gave D and trimming, while V, J and clone size come from that table. Of around 140,000 clones in the sample, 80% to 90% were seen once.

The sequenced material came from PBMCs or T cells enriched from blood (not recorded which). This rearrangement joins TRBV5-1 to TRBJ2-7, with a possible D match to TRBD1 (5 bases). The sequence derives from a man between 60 and 70 years old who had recovered from COVID-19. The CDR3 region is CASSLVGWGTQTYEQYF. The CDR3 DNA reads TGCGCCAGCAGCTTGGTTGGTTGGGGCACCCAAACCTACGAGCAGTACTTC.